Below, one T cell receptor (beta chain) is given with its context. This sample was taken from a study of blood T cell repertoires in COVID-19. About the research overall: Sites across the United States, Italy and Spain contributed samples from acute and convalescent COVID-19. Sources were T cells, B-cell-depleted T cells, or PBMCs; the material itself was cDNA or gDNA.

Authors' processing steps: Amplified reference gene primers provided the basis for estimating nucleated cell counts. The table came from immunoSEQ multiplex PCR; TCRdb's copy has only in-frame clones and leaves some out. The V and J calls and clone size were taken over from that table, and D and trimming were inferred from the DNA. Here the sample spans 63,000 or so clones, roughly 89% being singletons. CDR3 length: 13 amino acids. Trimming cost V 2 bases and J 7 bases, with 9 bases left between them. From germline, CDR1 is MNHNS and CDR2 SASEGT. Material: peripheral blood. The sequence came from a man aged 55-75 years with acute or convalescent COVID-19. The V and J genes are TRBV6-1 and TRBJ1-5, with D hard to call. CDR3 nucleotide sequence: TGTGCCAGCAGTGAAAGTGGGCCGCAGCCCCAGCATTTT. Translated, it gives CASSESGPQPQHF.